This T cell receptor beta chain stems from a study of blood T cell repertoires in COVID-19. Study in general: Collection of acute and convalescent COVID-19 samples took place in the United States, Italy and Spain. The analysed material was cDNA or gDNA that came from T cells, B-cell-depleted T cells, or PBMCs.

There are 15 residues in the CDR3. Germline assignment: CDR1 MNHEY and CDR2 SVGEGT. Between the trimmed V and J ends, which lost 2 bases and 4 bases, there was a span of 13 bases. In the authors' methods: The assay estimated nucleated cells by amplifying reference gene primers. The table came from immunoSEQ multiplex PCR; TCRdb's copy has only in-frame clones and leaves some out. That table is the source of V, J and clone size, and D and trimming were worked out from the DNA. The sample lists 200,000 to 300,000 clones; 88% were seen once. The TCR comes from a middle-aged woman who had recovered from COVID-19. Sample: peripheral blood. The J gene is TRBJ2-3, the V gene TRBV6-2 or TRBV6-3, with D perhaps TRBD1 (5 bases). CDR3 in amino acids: CASSYRGLGADTQYF. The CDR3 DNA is TGTGCCAGCAGTTACCGTGGGTTAGGGGCAGATACGCAGTATTTT.